This T cell receptor (beta chain) was observed in a study of identical twins. Study-level results: The study found that models underestimated out-of-frame TCR alpha sharing in monozygotic twins.

The sample holds many counts of this clonotype. Its antigen is still unknown. Template switching added a universal primer site; cDNA carried unique molecular identifiers. TCRdb passed the 5' RACE reads through MiXCR, listing each CDR3 protein once. The table has around 670,000 distinct CDR3 sequences, 5.5% to 6.5% seen once. CDR3 length: 11 amino acids. Trimming left V 5 bases short and J 5 bases short, with 4 bases between. This chain connects TRBV12-3 or TRBV12-4 to TRBJ2-1, with D uncertain. The specimen sequenced was naive T cells sorted from blood. The sequence derives from a man younger than 30 in good health. CDR3 sequence (DNA): TGTGCCAGCAGTAAAGACAATGAGCAGTTCTTC. Amino acid sequence: CASSKDNEQFF.